This T cell receptor beta chain was identified during a study of blood T cell repertoires in COVID-19. Measured with immunoSEQ multiplex PCR; TCRdb has only the in-frame clones, and not every one. The data show around 200,000 clones, approximately 86% seen once. Seattle patients were enrolled while actively infected and followed longitudinally. The CDR3 length is 15 residues. V was clipped by 3 bases and J by 2 bases, with 13 bases between them. Germline CDR1 and CDR2: SGHDN and FVKESK. The receptor's source is a woman in her thirties with COVID-19, enrolled during active disease. The rearrangement links TRBV14 to TRBJ2-5; perhaps TRBD1 as D (6 bases). Sequencing was performed on peripheral blood. CDR3: CASSHLGQFQETQYF. In DNA, the CDR3 is TGTGCCAGCAGCCACCTCGGACAGTTTCAAGAGACCCAGTACTTC.